This TCR beta chain was documented in a study of shared clonotypes between healthy human individuals. CD45RO-negative, CCR7-positively selected cells formed the naive CD8 fraction, excluding terminally differentiated effector memory CD45RA+ cells. Study-level results: Of the naive CD4 clonotypes, roughly 5% were shared across four donors.

Researchers ran the assay at a deep level. Authors' processing steps: Junction-only sequences produced by ImmunoSEQ had no quality scores, so filtering differed. Profiling relied on immunoSEQ multiplex PCR, and the TCRdb table lists in-frame clones only, not all of them. The V and J calls and clone size are taken from that table; D and trimming were inferred from the DNA. The sample shows 1.5 million to 2.5 million clones, less than 95% of them seen only once. This CDR3 region has 15 residues. The junction had 10 bases not matched to a gene; V was cut back by 3 bases and J by 8 bases. Germline CDR1 reads MNHNS; CDR2 reads SASEGT. For this clone: What it binds is unknown.

The chain combines TRBV6-1 with TRBJ1-5; 7 nucleotides agree with TRBD1. The material sequenced was naive CD8+ T cells sorted from blood. This sequence was found in a man younger than 35 in good health. In DNA, the CDR3 is TGTGCCAGCAGTGAGGTGACAGGGTTTACGGAGCCCCAGCATTTT. Its protein product is CASSEVTGFTEPQHF.